This entry features one T cell receptor (beta chain) sequence. The antigen is unknown. This record comes from a study of metastatic and nonmetastatic thyroid tumors. On the study more broadly: It was across blood and tumor or nodule tissue from malignant and benign thyroid patients that repertoires were compared. General study results and limits: Benign nodules were reported to have significantly lower TCR beta diversity than malignant thyroid tumors, in blood and tumor.

Thyroid surgery was performed in patients who had received no treatment beforehand. Trimming took off 4 bases at V and 6 bases at J, with 7 bases between the two ends. CDR1 and CDR2 (germline): SNHLY, FYNNEI. The CDR3 length is 12 residues. Authors' data handling: A papillary thyroid cancer distant-metastasis classifier was built from CDR3 differences across clinicopathological groups. MiXCR re-clonotyped the PCR reads for TCRdb. What appears here as the V and J calls and clone size reflects TCRdb's work, not the paper's. The data show under 35,000 clones, 20% to 25% seen once. This receptor was identified in a female donor with papillary thyroid cancer or a benign thyroid nodule (not recorded which). Some clones in this sample may be carry-over from other donors' samples. This sequence joins TRBV2 and TRBJ2-1; D perhaps matches TRBD2 (5 bases). Sample: blood. In DNA form, the CDR3 reads TGTGCCAGCAGTGCTCGGGGCAATGAGCAGTTCTTC. Translated: CASSARGNEQFF.